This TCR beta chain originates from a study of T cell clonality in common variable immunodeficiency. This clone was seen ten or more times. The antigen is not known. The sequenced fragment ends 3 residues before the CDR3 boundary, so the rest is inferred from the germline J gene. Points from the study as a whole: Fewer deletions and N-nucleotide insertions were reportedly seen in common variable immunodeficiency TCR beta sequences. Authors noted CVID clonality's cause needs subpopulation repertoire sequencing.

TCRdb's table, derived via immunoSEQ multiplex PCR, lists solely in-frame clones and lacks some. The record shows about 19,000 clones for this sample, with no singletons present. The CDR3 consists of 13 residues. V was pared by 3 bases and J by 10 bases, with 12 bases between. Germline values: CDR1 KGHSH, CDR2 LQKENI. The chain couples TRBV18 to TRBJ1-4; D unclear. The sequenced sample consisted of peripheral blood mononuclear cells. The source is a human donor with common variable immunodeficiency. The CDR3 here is CASSPPGEGKLFF. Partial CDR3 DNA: TGTGCCAGCTCACCCCCCGGGGAAGGAAAA.